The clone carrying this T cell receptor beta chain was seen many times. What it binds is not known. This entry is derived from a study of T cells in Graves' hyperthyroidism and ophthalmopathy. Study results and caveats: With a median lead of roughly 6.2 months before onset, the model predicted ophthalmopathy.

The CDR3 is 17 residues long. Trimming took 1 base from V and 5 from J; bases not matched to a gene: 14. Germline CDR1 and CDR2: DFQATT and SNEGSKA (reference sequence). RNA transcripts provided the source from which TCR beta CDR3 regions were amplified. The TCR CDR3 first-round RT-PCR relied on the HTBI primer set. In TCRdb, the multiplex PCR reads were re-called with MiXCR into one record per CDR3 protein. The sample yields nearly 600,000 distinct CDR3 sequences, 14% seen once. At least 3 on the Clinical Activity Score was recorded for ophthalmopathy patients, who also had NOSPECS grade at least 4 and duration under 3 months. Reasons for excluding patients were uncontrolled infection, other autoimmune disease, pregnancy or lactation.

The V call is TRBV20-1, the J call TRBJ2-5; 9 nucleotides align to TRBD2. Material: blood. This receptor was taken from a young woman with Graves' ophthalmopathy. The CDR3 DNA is TGCAGTGCTAGAGGAAGTCAGGGCCTAGCGGGATACGAGACCCAGTACTTC. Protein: CSARGSQGLAGYETQYF.